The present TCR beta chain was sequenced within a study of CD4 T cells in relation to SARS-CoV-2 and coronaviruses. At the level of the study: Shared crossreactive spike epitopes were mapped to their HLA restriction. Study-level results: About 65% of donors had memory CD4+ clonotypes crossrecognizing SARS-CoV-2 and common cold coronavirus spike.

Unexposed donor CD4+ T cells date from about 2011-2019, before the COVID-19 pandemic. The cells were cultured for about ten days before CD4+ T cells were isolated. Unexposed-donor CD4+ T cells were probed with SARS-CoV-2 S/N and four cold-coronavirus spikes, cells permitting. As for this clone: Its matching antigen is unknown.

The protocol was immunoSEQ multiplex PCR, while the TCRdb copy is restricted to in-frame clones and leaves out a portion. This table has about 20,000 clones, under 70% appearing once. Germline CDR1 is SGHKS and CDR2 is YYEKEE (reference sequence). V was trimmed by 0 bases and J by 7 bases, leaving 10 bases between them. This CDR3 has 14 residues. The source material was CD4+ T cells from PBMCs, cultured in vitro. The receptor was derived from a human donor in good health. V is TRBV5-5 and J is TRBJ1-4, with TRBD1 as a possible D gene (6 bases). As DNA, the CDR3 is TGTGCCAGCAGCTTGGGGGCAGGGGCTGAAAAACTGTTTTTT. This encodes CASSLGAGAEKLFF.